This TCR beta chain was recovered during a study of blood T cells in healthy people across ages. Study observations and caveats: Both higher diversity and more naive CD4+ cells marked long-lived donors when set against aged donors.

Of note for this clonotype: Its antigen is still unknown.

Using a J-beta primer mix together with a sample-barcoded 5' primer, a second PCR was run for about 7 to 12 cycles. Each cDNA molecule was tagged by a template-switch adaptor with 12 random nucleotides. MiXCR was run by TCRdb on the 5' RACE reads, yielding one entry per CDR3 protein. The sample lists about 970,000 distinct CDR3 sequences, 51% seen once, with over 20% in the top ten. Germline V gene data show CDR1 as MNHEY and CDR2 as SMNVEV (reference sequence). The CDR3 contains 16 residues. Trimming took 6 bases from V and 8 from J; bases not matched to a gene: 11. Donors were systemically healthy Caucasian individuals from Russia aged about 6 to 95 years. Isolating PBMCs gave at least 6.5 million of these cells per sample.

The gene calls are TRBV27 and TRBJ1-6; 9 bases map to TRBD1. The sequence came from a woman aged 60-75 years in good health. Specimen: blood. DNA of the CDR3: TGTGCCAGCAGGGCCGGGACAGGGTATGGGGATTCACCCCTCCACTTT. Protein sequence: CASRAGTGYGDSPLHF.